This TCR beta chain comes out of a study of blood T cell repertoires in COVID-19. In the study overall: COVID-19 samples collected from the United States, Italy and Spain covered acute and convalescent phases. T cells, B-cell-depleted T cells, or PBMCs provided the cDNA or gDNA that served as material.

V trimming: 6 bases; J trimming: 10 bases; junction bases outside the gene matches: 11. Germline CDR1 is WSHSY and CDR2 is SAAADI. The CDR3 is 16 amino acids. As originally analysed: Estimation of nucleated cell counts relied on the amplification of reference gene primers. Sequenced by immunoSEQ multiplex PCR; TCRdb stores in-frame clones only, minus some. The V and J calls and clone size come from that table; D and trimming were worked out from the DNA. The sample yields fewer than 250,000 clones, less than 90% seen once. Either two negative PCRs, clearance, or symptom resolution qualified Cohort 3 donors as recovered.

The chain employs TRBV10-2 and TRBJ1-6; 11 bases line up with TRBD1. This clonotype was obtained from a woman aged 40 to 49 who had recovered from COVID-19. The sample comprised PBMCs or T cells enriched from blood (not recorded which). CDR3 amino acids: CASSNGQGAQGSPLHF. CDR3 DNA sequence: TGCGCCAGCAGCAATGGACAGGGGGCGCAGGGCTCACCCCTCCACTTT.